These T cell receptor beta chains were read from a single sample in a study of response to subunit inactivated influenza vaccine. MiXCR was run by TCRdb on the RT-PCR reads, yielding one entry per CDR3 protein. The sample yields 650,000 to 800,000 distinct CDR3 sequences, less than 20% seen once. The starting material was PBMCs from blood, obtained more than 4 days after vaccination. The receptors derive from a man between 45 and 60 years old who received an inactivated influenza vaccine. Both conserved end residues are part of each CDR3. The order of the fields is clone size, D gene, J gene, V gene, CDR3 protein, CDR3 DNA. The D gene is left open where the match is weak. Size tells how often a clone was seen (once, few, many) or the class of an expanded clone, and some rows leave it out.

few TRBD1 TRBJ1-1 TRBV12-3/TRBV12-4 CASRTGTEAFF TGTGCCAGCAGGACAGGGACTGAAGCTTTCTTT
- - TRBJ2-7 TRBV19 CASSSPRGGQLTYEQYF TGTGCCAGTAGTTCACCACGGGGTGGACAGCTTACCTACGAGCAGTACTTC
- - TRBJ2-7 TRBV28 CASSLGLLVKNYEQYF TGTGCCAGCAGTTTAGGTCTCCTAGTAAAAAACTACGAGCAGTACTTC
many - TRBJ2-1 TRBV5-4 CASTPRSSNEQFF TGTGCCAGCACGCCTCGGAGCAGTAATGAGCAGTTCTTC
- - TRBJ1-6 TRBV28 CASSLYSRDVNSPLHF TGTGCCAGCAGCTTGTACTCCCGGGATGTTAATTCACCCCTCCACTTT
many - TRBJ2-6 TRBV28 CASSFAAGANVLTF TGTGCCAGCAGCTTCGCCGCAGGGGCCAACGTCCTGACTTTC
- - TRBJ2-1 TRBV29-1 CSVEDPRTYNEQFF TGCAGCGTTGAAGATCCGCGGACCTACAATGAGCAGTTCTTC
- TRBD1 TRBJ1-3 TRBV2 CASSDSMAGTGAGNTTYF TGTGCCAGCAGTGACTCCATGGCCGGGACAGGGGCTGGAAACACCACATATTTT
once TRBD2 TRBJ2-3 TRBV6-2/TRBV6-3 CASSFLRGRSGTDTQYF TGTGCCAGCAGTTTCCTCAGAGGACGTAGCGGGACAGATACGCAGTATTTT
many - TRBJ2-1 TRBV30 CAWSVRGLSEQFF TGTGCCTGGAGTGTAAGGGGACTCAGTGAGCAGTTCTTC
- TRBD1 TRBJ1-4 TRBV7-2 CASSFWTGVGEKLFF TGTGCCAGCAGCTTCTGGACAGGGGTGGGTGAAAAACTGTTTTTT
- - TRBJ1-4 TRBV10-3 CAISERGGNEKLFF TGTGCCATCAGTGAGAGAGGGGGAAATGAAAAACTGTTTTTT
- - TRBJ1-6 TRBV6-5 CASGGDYSPLHF TGTGCCAGCGGGGGGGATTATTCACCCCTCCACTTT
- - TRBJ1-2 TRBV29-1 CSVEEYGYTF TGCAGCGTTGAAGAGTATGGCTACACCTTC
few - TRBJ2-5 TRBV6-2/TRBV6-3 CASSPENQETQYF TGTGCCAGCAGCCCGGAGAACCAAGAGACCCAGTACTTC
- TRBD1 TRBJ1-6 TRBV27 CASSLSTGGSPLHF TGTGCCAGCAGTTTATCGACAGGGGGTTCACCCCTCCACTTT
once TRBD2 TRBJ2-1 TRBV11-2 CASSSPPGGQLNLFF TGTGCCAGCAGCTCTCCTCCGGGGGGGCAGCTCAATCTGTTCTTC
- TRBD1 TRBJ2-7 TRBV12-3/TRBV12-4 CASSTRQGLYEQYF TGTGCCAGCAGTACGAGACAGGGGCTATACGAGCAGTACTTC
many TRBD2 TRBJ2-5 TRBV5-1 CASSRGLEEEETQYF TGCGCCAGCAGCAGGGGACTAGAAGAGGAAGAGACCCAGTACTTC
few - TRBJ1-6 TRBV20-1 CSAAGWGSTFTLHF TGCAGTGCTGCCGGGTGGGGGAGTACCTTCACCCTCCACTTT
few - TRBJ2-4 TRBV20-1 CSARTGTKNIQYF TGCAGTGCTCGGACGGGGACCAAAAACATTCAGTACTTC
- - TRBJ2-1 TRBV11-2 CASSLLAENEQFF TGTGCCAGCAGCTTATTGGCGGAGAATGAGCAGTTCTTC
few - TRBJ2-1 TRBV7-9 CASSLVLPSYNEQFF TGTGCCAGCAGCTTAGTTCTCCCTTCCTACAATGAGCAGTTCTTC
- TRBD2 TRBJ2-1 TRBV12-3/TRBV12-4 CASRTPEGGSYNEQFF TGTGCCAGCAGGACTCCGGAGGGAGGGTCCTACAATGAGCAGTTCTTC
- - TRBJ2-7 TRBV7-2 CASSSRLGPYEQYF TGTGCCAGCAGCTCGAGACTGGGGCCCTACGAGCAGTACTTC
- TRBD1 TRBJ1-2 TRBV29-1 CSVEETGNYGYTF TGCAGCGTTGAAGAGACAGGGAACTATGGCTACACCTTC
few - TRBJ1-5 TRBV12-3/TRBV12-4 CASSSGANNQPQHF TGTGCCAGCAGTTCGGGAGCGAACAATCAGCCCCAGCATTTT
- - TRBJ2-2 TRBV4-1 CASSQGHVGELFF TGCGCCAGCAGCCAAGGACACGTCGGGGAGCTGTTTTTT
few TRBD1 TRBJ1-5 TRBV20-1 CSARTGGGGQPQHF TGCAGTGCTAGGACAGGGGGCGGAGGTCAGCCCCAGCATTTT
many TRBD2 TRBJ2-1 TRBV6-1 CASRTGTSVYNEQFF TGTGCCAGCAGAACCGGGACTAGCGTCTACAATGAGCAGTTCTTC
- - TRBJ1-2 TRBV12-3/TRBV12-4 CASSWQGYGYTF TGTGCCAGCAGTTGGCAGGGGTATGGCTACACCTTC
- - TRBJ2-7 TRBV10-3 CAISESVRGAYEQYF TGTGCCATCAGTGAGTCAGTCAGGGGGGCCTACGAGCAGTACTTC
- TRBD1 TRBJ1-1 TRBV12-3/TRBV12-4 CASRYRGTEAFF TGTGCCAGCAGATACAGGGGAACTGAAGCTTTCTTT
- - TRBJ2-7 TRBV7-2 CASSPRGGRFYKQYF TGTGCCAGCAGCCCCCGCGGAGGCAGATTTTACAAGCAGTACTTC
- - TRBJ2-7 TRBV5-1 CASSAGLGVYEQYF TGCGCCAGCAGCGCGGGTCTGGGGGTCTACGAGCAGTACTTC
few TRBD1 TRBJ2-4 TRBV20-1 CSATRQGPARTLAKNIQYF TGCAGTGCTACCCGACAGGGACCCGCTCGGACCTTGGCCAAAAACATTCAGTACTTC
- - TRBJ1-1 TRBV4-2 CASSHHREGTEAFF TGTGCCAGCAGCCACCACCGTGAGGGCACTGAAGCTTTCTTT
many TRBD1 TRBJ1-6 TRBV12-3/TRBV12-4 CASSLGQGDSPLHF TGTGCCAGCAGTTTGGGACAGGGTGATTCACCCCTCCACTTT
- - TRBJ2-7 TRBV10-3 CAISPSSDRVSYEQYF TGTGCCATCAGTCCTTCCTCCGACAGAGTCTCGTACGAGCAGTACTTC
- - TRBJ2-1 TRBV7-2 CASSLVRADEQFF TGTGCCAGCAGCTTAGTGCGAGCGGATGAGCAGTTCTTC
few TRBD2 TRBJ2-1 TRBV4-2 CASSQALGLAGANGEQFF TGTGCCAGCAGCCAAGCACTGGGGCTAGCGGGGGCTAATGGTGAGCAGTTCTTC
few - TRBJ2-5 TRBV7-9 CASSSTEGETQYF TGTGCCAGCAGCTCCACAGAGGGGGAGACCCAGTACTTC
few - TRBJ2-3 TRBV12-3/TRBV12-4 CASGQSYSTDTQYF TGTGCCAGCGGGCAGTCTTATTCCACAGATACGCAGTATTTT
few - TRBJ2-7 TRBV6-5 CASSYSTRTENEQYF TGTGCCAGCAGTTACTCGACCCGGACGGAGAACGAGCAGTACTTC
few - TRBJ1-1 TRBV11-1 CASSLAGSRLRMNTEAFF TGTGCCAGCAGCTTAGCCGGGAGTCGGTTGAGGATGAACACTGAAGCTTTCTTT